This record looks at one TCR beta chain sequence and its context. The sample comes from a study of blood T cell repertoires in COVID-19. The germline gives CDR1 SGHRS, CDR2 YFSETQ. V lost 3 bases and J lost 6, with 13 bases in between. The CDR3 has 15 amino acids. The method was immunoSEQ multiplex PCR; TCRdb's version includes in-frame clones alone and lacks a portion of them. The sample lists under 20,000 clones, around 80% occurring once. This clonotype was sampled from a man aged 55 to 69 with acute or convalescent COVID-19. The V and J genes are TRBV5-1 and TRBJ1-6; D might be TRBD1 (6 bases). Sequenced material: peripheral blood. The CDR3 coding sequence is TGCGCCAGCAGCTGGGGGGGCGGTTTTAATTCACCCCTCCACTTT. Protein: CASSWGGGFNSPLHF.